This T cell receptor beta chain is drawn from a study of CD8 T cells in ankylosing spondylitis. This clonotype has just a few counts. TCRdb reprocessed the 5' RACE reads via MiXCR and lists one record per CDR3 protein. The sample lists under 150,000 distinct CDR3 sequences; roughly an eighth were seen once. V lost 7 bases to trimming and J lost 2 bases; unmatched junction nucleotides: 5. Germline lookup yields CDR1 MNHEY and CDR2 SVGAGI. CDR3 length equals 13 residues. Material: blood, either unsorted or a sorted T cell fraction (not recorded which). This chain connects TRBV6-5 to TRBJ2-7, with 7 bases matching TRBD1. The sequence came from a female donor with ankylosing spondylitis or in good health (not recorded which). The CDR3 here is CASKGTEPYEQYF. The DNA for the CDR3 is TGTGCCAGCAAAGGGACAGAACCCTACGAGCAGTACTTC.